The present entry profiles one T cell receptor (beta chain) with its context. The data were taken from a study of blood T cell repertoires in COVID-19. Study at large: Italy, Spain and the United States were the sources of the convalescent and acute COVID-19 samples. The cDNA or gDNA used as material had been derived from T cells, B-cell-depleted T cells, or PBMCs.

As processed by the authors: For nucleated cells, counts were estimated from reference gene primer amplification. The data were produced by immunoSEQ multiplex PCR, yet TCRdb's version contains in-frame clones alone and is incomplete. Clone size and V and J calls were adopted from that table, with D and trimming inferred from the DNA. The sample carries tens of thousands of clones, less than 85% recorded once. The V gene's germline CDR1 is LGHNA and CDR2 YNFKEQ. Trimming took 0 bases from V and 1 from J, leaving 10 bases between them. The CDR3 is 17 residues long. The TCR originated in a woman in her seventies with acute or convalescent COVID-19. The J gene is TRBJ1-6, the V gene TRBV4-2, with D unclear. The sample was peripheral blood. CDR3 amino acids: CASSQDLAGSYNSPLHF. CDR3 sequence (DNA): TGTGCCAGCAGCCAAGATTTGGCAGGTTCCTATAATTCACCCCTCCACTTT.